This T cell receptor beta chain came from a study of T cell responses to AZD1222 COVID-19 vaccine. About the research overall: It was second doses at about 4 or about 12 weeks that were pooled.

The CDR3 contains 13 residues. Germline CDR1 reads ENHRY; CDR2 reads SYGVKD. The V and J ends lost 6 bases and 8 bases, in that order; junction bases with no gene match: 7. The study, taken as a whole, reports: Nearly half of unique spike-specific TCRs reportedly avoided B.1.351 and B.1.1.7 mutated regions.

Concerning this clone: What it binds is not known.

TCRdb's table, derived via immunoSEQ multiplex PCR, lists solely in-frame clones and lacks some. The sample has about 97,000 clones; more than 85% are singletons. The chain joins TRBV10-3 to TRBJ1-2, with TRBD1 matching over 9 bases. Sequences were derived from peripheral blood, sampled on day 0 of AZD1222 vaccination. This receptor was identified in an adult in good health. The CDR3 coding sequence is TGTGCCATCAGAACCGGGACAGGGCTGGGCTACACCTTC. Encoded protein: CAIRTGTGLGYTF.